Shown below are 23 T cell receptor beta chains from a single sample sequenced in a study of cytomegalovirus exposure and HLA in healthy donors. PCR amplification relied on 60 Vbeta primers (plus 13 Jbeta primers). Libraries were prepared by immunoSEQ multiplex PCR; TCRdb keeps only in-frame clonotypes and omits some of them. The profile covers roughly 110,000 clones, with under 80% appearing a single time and 14% taken by the ten largest. Sequenced sample: PBMCs. All receptors come from a woman between 40 and 50 years old in good health and CMV-seropositive.

The chain joins TRBV6-6 to TRBJ2-1, with 12 bases matching TRBD1. Unmatched junction bases numbered 6, after V lost 0 bases and J lost 9 bases. Germline values: CDR1 MNHNY, CDR2 SVGAGI (reference sequence). CDR3 length: 16 amino acids. CDR3 residues: CASSYSRDRGPGEQFF. DNA for the CDR3: TGTGCCAGCAGTTACTCGCGGGACAGGGGGCCGGGTGAGCAGTTCTTC.

This chain connects TRBV5-6 to TRBJ1-3; D gene ambiguous. Trimming left V 3 bases short and J 7 bases short, with 8 bases between. The germline V gene encodes CDR1 SGHDT and CDR2 YYEEEE. This CDR3 is built from 12 residues. The CDR3 DNA is TGTGCCAGCAGCTACCTCGGGAACACCATATATTTT. Amino acid sequence: CASSYLGNTIYF.

This chain uses TRBV29-1 with TRBJ2-2, with a weak D call TRBD2 (6 bases). CDR3 length: 16 residues. CDR1 is SQVTM, CDR2 ANQGSEA, per germline. The germline V and J ends were trimmed by 8 bases and 1 base, with 20 bases remaining between them. CDR3 sequence: CSIPTPGLKNTGELFF. The CDR3 nucleotides read TGCAGCATACCAACCCCGGGACTTAAGAACACCGGGGAGCTGTTTTTT.

Only one count was recorded for this clone. This sequence joins TRBV5-6 and TRBJ1-6, with D maybe TRBD1 (5 bases). The CDR3 length is 14 residues. Trimming took off 1 base at V and 7 bases at J, with 9 bases between the two ends. The germline V gene encodes CDR1 SGHDT and CDR2 YYEEEE. CDR3 in amino acids: CASSLIGANSPLHF. CDR3 bases: TGTGCCAGCAGCTTGATAGGGGCAAATTCACCCCTCCACTTT.

As for this clone: This same CDR3 is encoded by further DNA sequences in the sample. This sequence joins TRBV2 and TRBJ1-1; D call uncertain. Trimming stripped 5 bases from V and 2 bases from J, with 3 bases between. Germline CDR1 is SNHLY and CDR2 is FYNNEI. The CDR3 length is 11 residues. CDR3 sequence (DNA): TGTGCCAGCAGTCTAAACACTGAAGCTTTCTTT. This sequence encodes CASSLNTEAFF.

This clone showed up just once. The chain joins TRBV5-1 to TRBJ2-5; TRBD2 agrees at 10 bases. V was clipped by 4 bases and J by 5 bases; unmatched bases: 5. CDR1 is SGHRS, CDR2 YFSETQ, per germline. This CDR3 spans 14 amino acids. The CDR3 DNA follows: TGCGCCAGCAGCATTATAGCGGGGGGTGAGACCCAGTACTTC. It translates to CASSIIAGGETQYF.

The sample holds a few counts of this clone. This sequence joins TRBV19 and TRBJ2-6, with unresolved D. The ends were cut back, 4 bases at V and 0 bases at J, with 4 bases in the middle. The germline V gene encodes CDR1 LNHDA and CDR2 SQIVND (reference sequence). This CDR3 has 14 residues. This CDR3 is CASSKPSGANVLTF. The CDR3 region has the DNA TGTGCCAGTAGTAAGCCCTCTGGGGCCAACGTCCTGACTTTC.

The table lists this clone with a count of one. V usage is TRBV5-6 and J usage is TRBJ1-2, with D possibly TRBD1 on 6 matching bases. Germline assignment: CDR1 SGHDT and CDR2 YYEEEE. The CDR3 has 15 amino acids. V was pared by 1 base and J by 1 base, with 11 bases between. The CDR3 nucleotides read TGTGCCAGCAGCTTGCGGGGGGCCAATAACTATGGCTACACCTTC. This translates into CASSLRGANNYGYTF.

This chain connects TRBV6-1 to TRBJ1-5, with TRBD1 matching over 9 bases. The V and J ends lost 8 bases and 6 bases, in that order; junction bases with no gene match: 5. This CDR3 comprises 13 residues. From germline, CDR1 is MNHNS and CDR2 SASEGT. CDR3 bases: TGTGCCAGCGGGACAGGGATGGGTCAGCCCCAGCATTTT. Protein sequence: CASGTGMGQPQHF.

The chain carries TRBV15 and TRBJ1-1; the D gene is possibly TRBD1 (6 bases). Germline CDR1 LNHNV, CDR2 YYDKDF (reference sequence). V lost 3 bases, J lost 3 bases, and 14 bases lay in between. The CDR3 covers 15 residues. This CDR3 is CATSSPRGEDTEAFF. The DNA of the CDR3 is TGTGCCACCAGCAGTCCCAGGGGAGAGGACACTGAAGCTTTCTTT.

The chain has TRBV5-6 and TRBJ2-3; 13 positions agree with TRBD2. Losses at the gene ends were 2 bases for V and 0 bases for J; bases not matched to a gene: 3. Germline CDR1 SGHDT, CDR2 YYEEEE. CDR3 length equals 17 residues. The CDR3 nucleotides are TGTGCCAGCAGCTTCACTAGCGGGGGGGCGAGCACAGATACGCAGTATTTT. It is translated as CASSFTSGGASTDTQYF.

The chain joins TRBV21-1 to TRBJ1-1. TRBV21-1 corresponds to a pseudogene. The CDR3 loop spans 11 amino acids. The CDR3 loop is CASSIYTEAFF. The CDR3 bases are TGTGCCAGCAGCATCTACACTGAAGCTTTCTTT.

This clone was detected only a few times. The genes are TRBV6-5 and TRBJ1-2; 7 nucleotides agree with TRBD1. Germline assignment: CDR1 MNHEY and CDR2 SVGAGI. The CDR3 totals 15 residues. V shed 5 bases, J shed 8 bases, and the junction held 14 bases outside the gene matches. The CDR3 DNA reads TGTGCCAGCAGTACAGCGTCACAGGGGATGGGGGGCTACACCTTC. It encodes CASSTASQGMGGYTF.

This clone has a handful of counts. The V and J genes are TRBV28 and TRBJ2-1, with 8 bases fitting TRBD1. V gave up 5 bases and J gave up 3 bases; unmatched junction bases: 9. Germline V lookup: CDR1 MDHEN, CDR2 SYDVKM. This CDR3 has 16 amino acids. The CDR3 coding sequence is TGTGCCAGCAGTCCCCCGAGACAGGGGATCTACAATGAGCAGTTCTTC. This encodes CASSPPRQGIYNEQFF.

The chain couples TRBV5-1 to TRBJ2-3; TRBD2 might be the D (6 bases). Germline loops: CDR1 SGHRS, CDR2 YFSETQ. This CDR3 is built from 16 residues. Trimming pared 0 bases from V and 2 bases from J, leaving 13 bases between. The CDR3 bases are TGCGCCAGCAGCTTGGGTTCGGCGGGGATCACAGATACGCAGTATTTT. Translation: CASSLGSAGITDTQYF. The complete variable domain, with remaining parts taken from reference TRBV5-1 and TRBJ2-3, reads KAGVTQTPRYLIKTRGQQVTLSCSPISGHRSVSWYQQTPGQGLQFLFEYFSETQRNKGNFPGRFSGRQFSNSRSEMNVSTLELGDSALYLCASSLGSAGITDTQYFGPGTRLTVL.

As regards this clone: The junction does not match germline at one end; this may be a read error. V is TRBV6-1 and J is TRBJ1-2, with TRBD1 matching 8 bases. CDR1 and CDR2 (germline): MNHNS, SASEGT. CDR3 length equals 14 residues. The CDR3 nucleotides read TGTGCCACCGTGGAGCTTAGCAGGGGGCGAGGCTACGCCTTC. Translated, it gives CATVELSRGRGYAF.

This clone has more than one count but fewer than ten. The chain links TRBV7-9 to TRBJ2-7; D call uncertain. CDR1 and CDR2 from the germline V gene are SEHNR and FQNEAQ (reference sequence). This CDR3 has 13 amino acids. V lost 4 bases and J 0 bases, leaving 7 bases between the germline ends. CDR3 nucleotides: TGTGCCAGCAGCTGGGCAGCCTCCTACGAGCAGTACTTC. Protein product: CASSWAASYEQYF.

The chain carries TRBV6-5 and TRBJ1-2; 11 bases line up with TRBD1. From germline, CDR1 is MNHEY and CDR2 SVGAGI. The ends lost 6 bases at V and 7 bases at J; junction bases unmatched: 10. This CDR3 has 15 amino acids. DNA of the CDR3: TGTGCCAGCAGCCCGGGACAGGGGGATTCGACTGGCTACACCTTC. Protein: CASSPGQGDSTGYTF.

The CDR3 here is CASTSPRAAFF. The CDR3 DNA is TGTGCCAGCACTAGCCCAAGGGCGGCTTTCTTT. This rearrangement joins TRBV28 to TRBJ1-1; D unclear. Per the germline V gene, CDR1 is MDHEN and CDR2 is SYDVKM. This CDR3 is built from 11 residues. The V gene lost 7 bases and the J gene lost 11 bases, with 14 bases spanning the gap.

The V call is TRBV4-3, the J call TRBJ2-7, with TRBD1 matching over 7 bases. With V trimmed by 1 base and J by 2 bases, 5 bases remained unmatched. This CDR3 is built from 15 residues. Germline CDR1 LGHNA, CDR2 YSLEER. The chain's CDR3 is CASSQALDRAYEQYF. The CDR3 coding sequence is TGCGCCAGCAGCCAAGCGCTCGACAGGGCCTACGAGCAGTACTTC.

J is TRBJ2-1 and V is TRBV19; maybe TRBD2 (5 bases). The CDR3 covers 15 residues. V shed 7 bases and J shed 0 bases, with 13 bases lying between them. The germline V gene has CDR1 LNHDA and CDR2 SQIVND (reference sequence). CDR3 sequence: CASTQGLNSYNEQFF. In DNA form, the CDR3 reads TGTGCCAGTACCCAAGGACTGAACTCCTACAATGAGCAGTTCTTC.

This clone was seen once. The J gene is TRBJ2-2, the V gene TRBV7-6; no clear D. The CDR3 runs 16 residues. Germline V gene sequence: CDR1 SGHVS, CDR2 FNYEAQ. Trimming removed 1 base from V and 1 base from J, with 10 bases in between. The CDR3 reads CASSLVPQKNTGELFF. As DNA, the CDR3 is TGTGCCAGCAGCTTAGTCCCGCAGAAGAACACCGGGGAGCTGTTTTTT.

With regard to this clone: As the CDR3 is not closed by the conserved phenylalanine or tryptophan, this likely results from a read error. The limits of the CDR3 on the DNA are not certain, so only TCRdb's listed CDR3 is given. This rearrangement joins TRBV20-1 to TRBJ1-2; the D call of TRBD1 is as the table states it, not checked on the DNA. Ends included, the CDR3 has 11 residues. Germline V CDR1 and CDR2: DFQATT, SNEGSKA (reference sequence). This CDR3 reads CSAGGTGPWVL.